This TCR beta chain was retrieved from a study of blood T cell repertoires in COVID-19. V gave up 7 bases and J gave up 7 bases; unmatched junction bases: 12. Per germline, CDR1 MDHEN and CDR2 SYDVKM. The CDR3 is made up of 14 amino acids. The data were produced by immunoSEQ multiplex PCR, yet TCRdb's version contains in-frame clones alone and is incomplete. The sample records about 69,000 clones, about four fifths being singletons. This receptor was obtained from a man in his fifties with COVID-19, enrolled during active disease. Sequenced input: peripheral blood. The chain has TRBV28 and TRBJ1-2, with 7 bases aligning to TRBD1. The CDR3 loop is CASTKFRGKFGYTF. The CDR3 DNA sequence: TGTGCCAGCACCAAGTTCAGGGGGAAATTTGGCTACACCTTC.